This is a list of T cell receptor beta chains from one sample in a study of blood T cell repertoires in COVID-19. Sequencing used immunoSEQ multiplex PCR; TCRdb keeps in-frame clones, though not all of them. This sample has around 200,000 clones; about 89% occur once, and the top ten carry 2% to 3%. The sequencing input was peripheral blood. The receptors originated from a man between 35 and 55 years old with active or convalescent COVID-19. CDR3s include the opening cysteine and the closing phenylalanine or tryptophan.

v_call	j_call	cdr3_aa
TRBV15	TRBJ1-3	CATSRGGLSGNTIYF
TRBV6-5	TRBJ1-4	CASSRSGGNEKLFF
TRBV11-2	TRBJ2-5	CASSLVGQGLETQYF
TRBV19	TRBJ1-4	CASSPTGWGEKLFF
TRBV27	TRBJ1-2	CASSPSVGGAGYTF
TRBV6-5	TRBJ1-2	CASSYGGTVDGYTF
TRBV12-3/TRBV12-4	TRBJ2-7	CASSIRGWDEQYF
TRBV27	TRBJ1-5	CASSPGFQGATLQPQHF
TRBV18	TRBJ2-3	CASSPGLVGTDTQYF
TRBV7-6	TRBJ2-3	CASSLGWAGGLSTDTQYF
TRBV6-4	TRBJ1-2	CASSPGQGRYYGYTF
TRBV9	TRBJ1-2	CASSVGSGSNGYTF
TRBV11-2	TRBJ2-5	CASSFRGEETQYF
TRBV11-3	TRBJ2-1	CASSSRLAQEQFF
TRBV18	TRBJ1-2	CASSLLGAPPNYGYTF
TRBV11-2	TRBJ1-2	CASSLTDRGNYGYTF
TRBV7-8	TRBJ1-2	CASSLNSGPLSGYTF
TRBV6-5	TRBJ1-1	CASRIPQGTEAFF
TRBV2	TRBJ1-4	CASRMDSNEKLFF
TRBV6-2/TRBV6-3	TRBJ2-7	CASSSTSGGAYEQYF
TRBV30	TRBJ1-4	CAGQGSNEKLFF
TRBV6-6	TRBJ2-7	CASSYKEGTYEQYF
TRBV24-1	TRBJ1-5	CATSDLQGGQPQHF
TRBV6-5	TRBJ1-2	CASKEGVDGYTF
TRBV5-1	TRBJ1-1	CASSLAEGQGNTEAFF
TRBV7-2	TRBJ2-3	CASSLKGQTVGYF
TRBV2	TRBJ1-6	CASSEAQYYAIQGSPLHF
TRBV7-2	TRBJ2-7	CASSRTGGAYEQYF
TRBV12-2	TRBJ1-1	CASRPRGGVMNTEAFF
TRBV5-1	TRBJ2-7	CASSPGILSGEQYF
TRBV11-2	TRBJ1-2	CASRPASTGRGGYTF
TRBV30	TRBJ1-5	CAWSVMQSNQPQHF
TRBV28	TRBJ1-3	CASTSDSYSGNTIYF
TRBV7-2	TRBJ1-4	CASSFGANEKLFF
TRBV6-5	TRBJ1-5	CASSSGSERNQPQHF
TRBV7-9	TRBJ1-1	CASSLRTNTEAFF